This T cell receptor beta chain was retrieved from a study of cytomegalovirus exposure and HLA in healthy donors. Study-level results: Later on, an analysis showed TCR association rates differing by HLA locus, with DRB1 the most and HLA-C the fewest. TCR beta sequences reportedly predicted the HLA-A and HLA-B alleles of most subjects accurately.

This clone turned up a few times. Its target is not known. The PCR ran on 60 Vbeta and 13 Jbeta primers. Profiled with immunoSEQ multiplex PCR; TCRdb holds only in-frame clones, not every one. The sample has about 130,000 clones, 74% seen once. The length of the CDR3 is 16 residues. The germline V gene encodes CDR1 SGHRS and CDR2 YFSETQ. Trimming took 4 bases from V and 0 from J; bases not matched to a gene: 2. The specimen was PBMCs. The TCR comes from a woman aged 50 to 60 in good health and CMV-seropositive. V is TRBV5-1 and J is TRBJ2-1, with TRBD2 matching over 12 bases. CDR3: CASSPSGGDSYNEQFF. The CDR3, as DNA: TGCGCCAGCAGCCCTAGCGGGGGGGACTCCTACAATGAGCAGTTCTTC. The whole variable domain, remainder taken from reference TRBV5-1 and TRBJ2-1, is KAGVTQTPRYLIKTRGQQVTLSCSPISGHRSVSWYQQTPGQGLQFLFEYFSETQRNKGNFPGRFSGRQFSNSRSEMNVSTLELGDSALYLCASSPSGGDSYNEQFFGPGTRLTVL.